These T cell receptor beta chains were read from a single sample in a study of shared clonotypes between healthy human individuals. TCRdb's table, derived via immunoSEQ multiplex PCR, lists solely in-frame clones and lacks some. The sample has around 440,000 clones; approximately 77% are singletons. The sequenced sample was PBMCs. These TCRs come from a woman in her forties in good health. Some clones in this sample may be carry-over from other donors' samples. Each CDR3 is given with its conserved first and last residue. Each record gives: V gene, J gene, D gene, CDR3 DNA, CDR3 protein. D genes are given only for firm matches.

v_call: TRBV7-7
j_call: TRBJ2-5
d_call: .
cdr3_nt: TGTGCTAGCAGCTTAGCCTTAACTGAGACCCAGTACTTC
cdr3_aa: CASSLALTETQYF

v_call: TRBV6-5
j_call: TRBJ2-7
d_call: TRBD1
cdr3_nt: TGTGCCAGCAGTCCGGGACAGGGGGCGATCTACGAGCAGTACTTC
cdr3_aa: CASSPGQGAIYEQYF

v_call: TRBV30
j_call: TRBJ1-5
d_call: .
cdr3_nt: TGTGCCTGGAGTTTAGGACTTTATCAGCCCCAGCATTTT
cdr3_aa: CAWSLGLYQPQHF

v_call: TRBV4-1
j_call: TRBJ2-7
d_call: .
cdr3_nt: TGCGCCAGCAGCCCCAACAGGGTATCCTACGAGCAGTACTTC
cdr3_aa: CASSPNRVSYEQYF

v_call: TRBV5-1
j_call: TRBJ2-7
d_call: .
cdr3_nt: TGCGCCAGCAGCTTGGGAGCCGGGGGTGGAATCTACGAGCAGTACTTC
cdr3_aa: CASSLGAGGGIYEQYF

v_call: TRBV2
j_call: TRBJ2-2
d_call: .
cdr3_nt: TGTGCCAGCACCCGAGGGCGAGTAGACACCGGGGAGCTGTTTTTT
cdr3_aa: CASTRGRVDTGELFF

v_call: TRBV7-9
j_call: TRBJ1-4
d_call: .
cdr3_nt: TGTGCCAGCAGCTTCCGCGGGAGTGGGGGAGAAAAACTGTTTTTT
cdr3_aa: CASSFRGSGGEKLFF

v_call: TRBV28
j_call: TRBJ1-2
d_call: .
cdr3_nt: TGTGCCAGCGCCCCCGGGGGAGGGTCTCATGGCTACACCTTC
cdr3_aa: CASAPGGGSHGYTF

v_call: TRBV30
j_call: TRBJ2-2
d_call: TRBD2
cdr3_nt: TGTGCCTGGGCCAGCGGGAGATTGGACACCGGGGAGCTGTTTTTT
cdr3_aa: CAWASGRLDTGELFF

v_call: TRBV2
j_call: TRBJ1-5
d_call: .
cdr3_nt: TGTGCCAGTACAGATAGCAATCAGCCCCAGCATTTT
cdr3_aa: CASTDSNQPQHF

v_call: TRBV9
j_call: TRBJ2-3
d_call: TRBD1
cdr3_nt: TGTGCCAGCAGCGTAGACTTGGCCGGGACAGTATTCACAGATACGCAGTATTTT
cdr3_aa: CASSVDLAGTVFTDTQYF

v_call: TRBV18
j_call: TRBJ2-7
d_call: TRBD1
cdr3_nt: TGTGCCAGCTCACCTACGCAGGGGGCTGGGTACGAGCAGTACTTC
cdr3_aa: CASSPTQGAGYEQYF

v_call: TRBV28
j_call: TRBJ2-7
d_call: TRBD2
cdr3_nt: TGTGCCAGCAGTCTGGGGGCGGGAGGTTTCAGCTCCTACGAGCAGTACTTC
cdr3_aa: CASSLGAGGFSSYEQYF

v_call: TRBV11-2
j_call: TRBJ1-1
d_call: .
cdr3_nt: TGTGCCAGCAGCTTAGCTGGTGCTTGGGGCGAGCCACGGACTGAAGCTTTCTTT
cdr3_aa: CASSLAGAWGEPRTEAFF

v_call: TRBV30
j_call: TRBJ2-3
d_call: .
cdr3_nt: TGTGCCCAAGGACAGCCAAACACAGATACGCAGTATTTT
cdr3_aa: CAQGQPNTDTQYF

v_call: TRBV28
j_call: TRBJ1-1
d_call: .
cdr3_nt: TGTGCCAGCAGTTTACAGGGTTGGACTGAAGCTTTCTTT
cdr3_aa: CASSLQGWTEAFF

v_call: TRBV4-1
j_call: TRBJ1-1
d_call: .
cdr3_nt: TGCGCCAGCAGCCACCCCCACGGGGAGATGAACACTGAAGCTTTCTTT
cdr3_aa: CASSHPHGEMNTEAFF

v_call: TRBV5-1
j_call: TRBJ2-7
d_call: .
cdr3_nt: TGCGCCAGCAGCCCCACGGTGAGTTACGAGCAGTACTTC
cdr3_aa: CASSPTVSYEQYF

v_call: TRBV15
j_call: TRBJ1-5
d_call: TRBD1
cdr3_nt: TGTGCCACCAGCACCCGTCGACAGGGCGGTCAGCCCCAGCATTTT
cdr3_aa: CATSTRRQGGQPQHF

v_call: TRBV29-1
j_call: TRBJ2-1
d_call: TRBD2
cdr3_nt: TGCAGCGTTTTCCGGGACTACTCCTACAATGAGCAGTTCTTC
cdr3_aa: CSVFRDYSYNEQFF

v_call: TRBV27
j_call: TRBJ2-7
d_call: TRBD2
cdr3_nt: TGTGCCAGCAGTTCCGGGACTAGCGGGCCCCACCCCTACGAGCAGTACTTC
cdr3_aa: CASSSGTSGPHPYEQYF